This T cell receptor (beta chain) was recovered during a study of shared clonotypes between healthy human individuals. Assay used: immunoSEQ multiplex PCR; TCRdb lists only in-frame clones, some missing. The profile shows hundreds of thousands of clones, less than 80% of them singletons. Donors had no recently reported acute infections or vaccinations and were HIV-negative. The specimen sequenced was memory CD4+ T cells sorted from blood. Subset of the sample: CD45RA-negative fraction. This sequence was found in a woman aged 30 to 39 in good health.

For the CDR3, the DNA is TGCGCCAGCAGCCAAGGGAGTACGGACCTTTCTGGGGCCAACGTCCTGACTTTC. This translates into CASSQGSTDLSGANVLTF. The rearrangement links TRBV4-1 to TRBJ2-6, with D unclear. There are 18 residues in the CDR3. Germline loops: CDR1 MGHRA, CDR2 YSYEKL. Trimming removed 1 base at V and 1 base at J, with 14 bases between.